The clone carrying this T cell receptor (beta chain) came up a few times. V lost 5 bases and J lost 4, with 9 bases in between. The CDR3 length is 12 residues. Germline V lookup: CDR1 LNHDA, CDR2 SQIVND (reference sequence). This sample stems from a study of T cell changes during pregnancy in multiple sclerosis. Only in-frame clones appear in the TCRdb table, and some are missing; sequencing was by immunoSEQ multiplex PCR. This sample carries some 99,000 clones, approximately 94% of them seen once, and the ten largest clones take almost 1%. This receptor was identified in a female donor with multiple sclerosis, enrolled in a pregnancy study. The sequences come from peripheral blood, collected after pregnancy. The chain uses TRBV19 and TRBJ2-7; perhaps TRBD1 as D (6 bases). The CDR3 DNA is TGTGCCAGTAGTGGCACAGGGTACGAGCAGTACTTC. Protein product: CASSGTGYEQYF.